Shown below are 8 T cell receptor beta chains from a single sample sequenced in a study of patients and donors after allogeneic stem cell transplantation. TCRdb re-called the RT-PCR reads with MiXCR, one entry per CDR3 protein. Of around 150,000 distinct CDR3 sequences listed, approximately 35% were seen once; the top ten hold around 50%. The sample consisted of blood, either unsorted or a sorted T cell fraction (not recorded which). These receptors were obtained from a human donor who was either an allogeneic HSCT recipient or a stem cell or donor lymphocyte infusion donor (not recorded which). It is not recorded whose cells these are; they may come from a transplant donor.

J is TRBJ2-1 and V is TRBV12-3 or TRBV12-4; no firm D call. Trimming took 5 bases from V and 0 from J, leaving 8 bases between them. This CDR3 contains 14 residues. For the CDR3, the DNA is TGTGCCAGCAGTACGTCAAGCTCCTACAATGAGCAGTTCTTC. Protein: CASSTSSSYNEQFF.

CDR3 loop: CATNPAPGSNMNTEAFF. CDR3 nucleotide sequence: TGTGCCACCAACCCTGCTCCGGGCAGCAACATGAACACTGAAGCTTTCTTT. The chain links TRBV12-3 or TRBV12-4 to TRBJ1-1; unclear D gene. This CDR3 is built from 17 residues. V was pared by 10 bases and J by 0 bases, with 24 bases between.

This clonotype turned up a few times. CDR3 amino acids: CASSLTGSAPQHF. As DNA, the CDR3 is TGTGCCAGCAGCCTGACAGGTTCTGCGCCCCAGCATTTT. The J gene is TRBJ1-5, the V gene TRBV7-8, with a possible D match to TRBD1 (6 bases). V dropped 5 bases and J dropped 9 bases, with 14 bases sitting between them. CDR1 and CDR2 (germline): SGHVS, FQNEAQ. This CDR3 contains 13 residues.

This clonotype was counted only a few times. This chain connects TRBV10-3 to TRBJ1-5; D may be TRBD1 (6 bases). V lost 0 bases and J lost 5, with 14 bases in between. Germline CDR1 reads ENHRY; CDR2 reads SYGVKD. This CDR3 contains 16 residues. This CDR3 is CAISESGGRSDQPQHF. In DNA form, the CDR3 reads TGTGCCATCAGTGAGTCGGGGGGCAGGTCAGATCAGCCCCAGCATTTT.

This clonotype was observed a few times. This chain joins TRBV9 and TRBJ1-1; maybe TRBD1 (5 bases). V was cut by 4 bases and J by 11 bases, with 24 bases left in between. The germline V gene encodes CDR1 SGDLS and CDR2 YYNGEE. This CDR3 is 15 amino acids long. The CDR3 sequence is CASSPESGGAAGAFF. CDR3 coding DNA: TGTGCCAGCAGCCCAGAATCAGGAGGGGCAGCGGGGGCTTTCTTT.

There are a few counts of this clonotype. This CDR3 reads CASRSGGFAGELFF. The CDR3 bases are TGTGCCAGCAGAAGCGGGGGGTTCGCCGGGGAGCTGTTTTTT. The V call is TRBV6-5, the J call TRBJ2-2, with TRBD2 identical over 9 bases. This CDR3 region has 14 residues. The germline CDR1 and CDR2 sequences are MNHEY and SVGAGI. The V segment lost 6 bases and the J segment 6 bases; nucleotides outside the gene matches: 5.

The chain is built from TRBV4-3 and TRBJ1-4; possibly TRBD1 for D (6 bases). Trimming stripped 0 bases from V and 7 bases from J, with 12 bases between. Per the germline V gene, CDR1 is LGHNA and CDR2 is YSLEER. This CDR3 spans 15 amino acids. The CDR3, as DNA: TGCGCCAGCAGCCAAGAATCAGGGGCGGGTGAAAAACTGTTTTTT. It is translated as CASSQESGAGEKLFF.

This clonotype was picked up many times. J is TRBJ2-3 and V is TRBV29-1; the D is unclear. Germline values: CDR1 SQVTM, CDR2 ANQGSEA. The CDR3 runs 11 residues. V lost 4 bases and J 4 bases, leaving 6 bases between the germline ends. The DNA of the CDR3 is TGCAGCGTTGCAACGGCAGATACGCAGTATTTT. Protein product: CSVATADTQYF.